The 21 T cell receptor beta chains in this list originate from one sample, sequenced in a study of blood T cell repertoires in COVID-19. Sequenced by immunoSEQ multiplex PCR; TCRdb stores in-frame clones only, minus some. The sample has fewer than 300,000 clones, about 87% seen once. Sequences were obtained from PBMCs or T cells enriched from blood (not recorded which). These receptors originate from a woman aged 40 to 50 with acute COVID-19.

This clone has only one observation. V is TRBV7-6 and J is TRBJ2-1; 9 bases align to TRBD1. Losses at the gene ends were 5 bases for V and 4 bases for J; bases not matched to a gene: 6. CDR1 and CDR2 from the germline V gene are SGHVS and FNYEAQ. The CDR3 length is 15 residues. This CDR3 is CASSVQGAVYNEQFF. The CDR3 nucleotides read TGTGCCAGCAGCGTACAGGGGGCGGTTTACAATGAGCAGTTCTTC.

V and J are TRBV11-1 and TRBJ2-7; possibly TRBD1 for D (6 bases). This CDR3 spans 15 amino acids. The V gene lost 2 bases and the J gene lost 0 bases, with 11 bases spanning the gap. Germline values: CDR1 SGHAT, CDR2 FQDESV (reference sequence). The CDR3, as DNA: TGTGCCAGCAGCTTAACCTGGGACAACTCCTACGAGCAGTACTTC. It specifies CASSLTWDNSYEQYF.

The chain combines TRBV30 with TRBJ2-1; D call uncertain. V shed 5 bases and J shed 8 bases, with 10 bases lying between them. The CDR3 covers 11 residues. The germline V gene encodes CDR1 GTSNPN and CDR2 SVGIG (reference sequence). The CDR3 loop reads CAWARMDEQFF. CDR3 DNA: TGTGCCTGGGCGAGAATGGATGAGCAGTTCTTC.

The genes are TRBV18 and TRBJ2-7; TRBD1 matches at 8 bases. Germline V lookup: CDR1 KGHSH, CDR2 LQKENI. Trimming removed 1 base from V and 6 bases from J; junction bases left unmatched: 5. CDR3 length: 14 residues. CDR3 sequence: CASSPRYDRGEQYV. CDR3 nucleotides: TGTGCCAGCTCACCACGCTACGACAGGGGCGAGCAGTACGTC.

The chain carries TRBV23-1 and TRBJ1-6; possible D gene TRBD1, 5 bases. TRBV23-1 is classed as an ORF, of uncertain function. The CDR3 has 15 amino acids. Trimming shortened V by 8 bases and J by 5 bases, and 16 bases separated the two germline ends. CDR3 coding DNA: TGCGCCAGCCCGCGGGGGTTCTGTAATAATTCACCCCTCCACTTT. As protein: CASPRGFCNNSPLHF.

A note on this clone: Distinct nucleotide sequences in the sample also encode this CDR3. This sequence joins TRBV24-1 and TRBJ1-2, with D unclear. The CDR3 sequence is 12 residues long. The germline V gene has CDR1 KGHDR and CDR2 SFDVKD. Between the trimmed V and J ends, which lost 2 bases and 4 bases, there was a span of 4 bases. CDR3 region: CATSDYSYGYTF. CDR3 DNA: TGTGCCACCAGTGATTACAGCTATGGCTACACCTTC.

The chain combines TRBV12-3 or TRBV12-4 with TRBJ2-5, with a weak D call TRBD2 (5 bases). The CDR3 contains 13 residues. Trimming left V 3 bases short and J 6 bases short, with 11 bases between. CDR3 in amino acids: CASSFSGGQTQYF. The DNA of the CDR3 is TGTGCCAGCAGTTTCTCCGGAGGTCAGACCCAGTACTTC.

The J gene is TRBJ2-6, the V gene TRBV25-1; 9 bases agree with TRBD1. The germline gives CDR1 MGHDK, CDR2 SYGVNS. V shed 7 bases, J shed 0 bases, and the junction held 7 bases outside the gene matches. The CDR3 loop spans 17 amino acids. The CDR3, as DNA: TGTGCCAGCACCGAAGGGACAGGGAGCTCTGGGGCCAACGTCCTGACTTTC. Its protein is CASTEGTGSSGANVLTF.

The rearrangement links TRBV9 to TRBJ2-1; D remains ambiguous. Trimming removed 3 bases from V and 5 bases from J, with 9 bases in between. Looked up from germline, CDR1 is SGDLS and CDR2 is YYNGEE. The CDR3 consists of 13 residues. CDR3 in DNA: TGTGCCAGCAGCGCTAGACCGAACAATGAGCAGTTCTTC. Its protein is CASSARPNNEQFF. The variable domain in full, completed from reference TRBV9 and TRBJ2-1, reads DSGVTQTPKHLITATGQRVTLRCSPRSGDLSVYWYQQSLDQGLQFLIQYYNGEERAKGNILERFSAQQFPDLHSELNLSSLELGDSALYFCASSARPNNEQFFGPGTRLTVL.

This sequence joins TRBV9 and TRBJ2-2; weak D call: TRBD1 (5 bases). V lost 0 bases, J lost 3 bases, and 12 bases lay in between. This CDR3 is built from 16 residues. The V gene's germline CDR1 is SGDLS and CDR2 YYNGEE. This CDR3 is CASSVGPRGDTGELFF. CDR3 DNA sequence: TGTGCCAGCAGCGTAGGGCCAAGGGGCGACACCGGGGAGCTGTTTTTT.

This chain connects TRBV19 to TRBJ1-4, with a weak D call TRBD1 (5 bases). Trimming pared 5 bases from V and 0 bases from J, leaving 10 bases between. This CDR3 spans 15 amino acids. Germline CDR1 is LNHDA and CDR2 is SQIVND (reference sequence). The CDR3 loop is CASSVYRTTNEKLFF. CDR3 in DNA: TGTGCCAGTAGTGTCTACAGGACAACTAATGAAAAACTGTTTTTT. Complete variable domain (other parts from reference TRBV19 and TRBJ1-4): DGGITQSPKYLFRKEGQNVTLSCEQNLNHDAMYWYRQDPGQGLRLIYYSQIVNDFQKGDIAEGYSVSREKKESFPLTVTSAQKNPTAFYLCASSVYRTTNEKLFFGSGTQLSVL.

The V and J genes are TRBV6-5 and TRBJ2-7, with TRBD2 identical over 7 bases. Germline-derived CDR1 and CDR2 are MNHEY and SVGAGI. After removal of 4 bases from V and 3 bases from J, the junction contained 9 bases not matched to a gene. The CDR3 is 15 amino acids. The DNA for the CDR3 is TGTGCCAGCAGTTCCACGGGACTACCGTACTACGAGCAGTACTTC. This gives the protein CASSSTGLPYYEQYF.

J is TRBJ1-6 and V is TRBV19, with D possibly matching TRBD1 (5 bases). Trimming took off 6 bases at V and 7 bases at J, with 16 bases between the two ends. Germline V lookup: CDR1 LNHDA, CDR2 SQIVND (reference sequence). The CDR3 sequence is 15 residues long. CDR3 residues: CASSLPGQTNSPLHF. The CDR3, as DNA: TGTGCCAGTAGCCTACCAGGGCAAACCAATTCACCCCTCCACTTT.

CDR3 DNA: TGTGCCAGCAGCGTAATCTGGGACAGGGCTTTCCCTGGAAACACCATATATTTT. Translation gives CASSVIWDRAFPGNTIYF. This sequence joins TRBV7-9 and TRBJ1-3; 9 nucleotides line up with TRBD1. The CDR3 covers 18 residues. The germline V gene has CDR1 SEHNR and CDR2 FQNEAQ (reference sequence). With V trimmed by 5 bases and J by 2 bases, 13 bases remained unmatched.

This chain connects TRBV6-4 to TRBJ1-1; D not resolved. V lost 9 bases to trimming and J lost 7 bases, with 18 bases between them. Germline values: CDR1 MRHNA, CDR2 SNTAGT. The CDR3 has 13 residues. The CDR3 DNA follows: TGTGCCAGGGGAGGGCGGCGGACCGTTGAAGCTTTCTTT. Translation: CARGGRRTVEAFF.

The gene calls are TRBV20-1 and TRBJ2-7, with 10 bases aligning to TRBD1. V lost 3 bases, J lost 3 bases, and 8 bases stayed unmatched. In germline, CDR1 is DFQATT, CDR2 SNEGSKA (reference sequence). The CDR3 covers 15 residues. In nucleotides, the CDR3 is TGCAGTGCTAGTCGTCCGGGACAGGGGATCTACGAGCAGTACTTC. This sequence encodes CSASRPGQGIYEQYF.

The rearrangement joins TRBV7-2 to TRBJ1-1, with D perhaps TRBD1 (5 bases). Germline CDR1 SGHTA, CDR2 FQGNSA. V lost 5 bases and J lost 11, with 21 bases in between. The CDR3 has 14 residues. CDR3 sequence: CASSADGWGREAFF. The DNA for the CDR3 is TGTGCCAGCAGCGCGGATGGATGGGGGAGGGAGGCTTTCTTT.

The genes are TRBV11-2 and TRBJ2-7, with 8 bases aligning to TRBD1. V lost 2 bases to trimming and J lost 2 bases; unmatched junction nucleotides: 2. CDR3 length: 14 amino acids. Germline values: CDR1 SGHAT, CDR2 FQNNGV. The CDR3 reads CASSLPDRAYEQYF. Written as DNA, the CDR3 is TGTGCCAGCAGCTTACCGGACAGGGCCTACGAGCAGTACTTC.

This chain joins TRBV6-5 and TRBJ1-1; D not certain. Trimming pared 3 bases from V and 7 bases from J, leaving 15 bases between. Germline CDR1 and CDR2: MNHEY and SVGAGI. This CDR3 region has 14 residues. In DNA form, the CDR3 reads TGTGCCAGCAGTTATCACAGACTACAATTTGAAGCTTTCTTT. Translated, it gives CASSYHRLQFEAFF.

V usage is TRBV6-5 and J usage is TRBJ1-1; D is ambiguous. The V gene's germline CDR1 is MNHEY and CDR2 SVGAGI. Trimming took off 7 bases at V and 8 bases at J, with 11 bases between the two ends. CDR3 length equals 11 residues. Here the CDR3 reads CASIREGEAFF. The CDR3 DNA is TGTGCCAGCATCCGAGAGGGAGAAGCTTTCTTT.

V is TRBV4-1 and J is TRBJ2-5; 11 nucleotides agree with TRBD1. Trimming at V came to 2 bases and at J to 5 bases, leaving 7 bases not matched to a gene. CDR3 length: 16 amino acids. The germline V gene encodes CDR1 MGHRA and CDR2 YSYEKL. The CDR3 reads CASSQPGQGAWETQYF. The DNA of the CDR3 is TGCGCCAGCAGCCAACCTGGACAGGGGGCTTGGGAGACCCAGTACTTC.